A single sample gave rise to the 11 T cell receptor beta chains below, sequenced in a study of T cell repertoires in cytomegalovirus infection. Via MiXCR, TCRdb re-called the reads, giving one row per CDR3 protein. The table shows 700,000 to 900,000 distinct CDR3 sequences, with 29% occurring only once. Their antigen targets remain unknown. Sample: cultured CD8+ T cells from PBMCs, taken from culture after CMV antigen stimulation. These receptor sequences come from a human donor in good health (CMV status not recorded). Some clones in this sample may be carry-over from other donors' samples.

As DNA, the CDR3 is TGCGCCAGCAGCCAAGGTGGGACTAGCGGGGCTCGCGAGACCCAGTACTTC. Amino acids: CASSQGGTSGARETQYF. The chain employs TRBV4-1 and TRBJ2-5, with 13 bases identical to TRBD2. The CDR3 sequence is 17 residues long. After removal of 1 base from V and 5 bases from J, the junction contained 7 bases not matched to a gene. In germline, CDR1 is MGHRA, CDR2 YSYEKL.

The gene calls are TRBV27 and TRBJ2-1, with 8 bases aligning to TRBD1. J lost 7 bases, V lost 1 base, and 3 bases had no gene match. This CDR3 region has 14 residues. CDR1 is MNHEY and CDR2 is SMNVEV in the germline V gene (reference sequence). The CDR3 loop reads CASSLWTGLNEQFF. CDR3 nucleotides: TGTGCCAGCAGTTTATGGACAGGGCTTAATGAGCAGTTCTTC.

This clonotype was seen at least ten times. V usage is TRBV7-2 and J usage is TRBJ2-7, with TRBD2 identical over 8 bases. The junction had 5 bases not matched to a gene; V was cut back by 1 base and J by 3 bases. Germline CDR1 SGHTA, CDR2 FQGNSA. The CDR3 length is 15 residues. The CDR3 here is CASSLELAGSYEQYF. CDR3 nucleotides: TGTGCCAGCAGCTTAGAATTAGCGGGGAGCTACGAGCAGTACTTC.

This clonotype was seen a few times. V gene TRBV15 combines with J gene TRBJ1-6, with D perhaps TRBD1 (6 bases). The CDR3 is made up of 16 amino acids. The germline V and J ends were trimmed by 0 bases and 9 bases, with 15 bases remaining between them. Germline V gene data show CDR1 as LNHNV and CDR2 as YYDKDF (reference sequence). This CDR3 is CATSRDVAGDGSPLHF. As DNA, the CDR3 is TGTGCCACCAGCAGAGATGTCGCAGGGGATGGTTCACCCCTCCACTTT.

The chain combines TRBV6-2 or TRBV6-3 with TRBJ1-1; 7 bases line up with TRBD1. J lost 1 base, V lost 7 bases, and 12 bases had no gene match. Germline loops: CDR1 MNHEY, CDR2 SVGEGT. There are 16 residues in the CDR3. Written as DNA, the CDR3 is TGTGCCAGCACCGAAACAGGGGTCGATTGGAACACTGAAGCTTTCTTT. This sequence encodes CASTETGVDWNTEAFF.

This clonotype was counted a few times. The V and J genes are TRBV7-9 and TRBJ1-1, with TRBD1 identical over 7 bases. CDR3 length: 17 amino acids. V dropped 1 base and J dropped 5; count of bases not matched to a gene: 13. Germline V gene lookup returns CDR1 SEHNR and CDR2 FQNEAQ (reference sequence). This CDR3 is CASSLGVWDSGDTEAFF. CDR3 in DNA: TGTGCCAGCAGCTTAGGAGTTTGGGACAGTGGTGATACTGAAGCTTTCTTT.

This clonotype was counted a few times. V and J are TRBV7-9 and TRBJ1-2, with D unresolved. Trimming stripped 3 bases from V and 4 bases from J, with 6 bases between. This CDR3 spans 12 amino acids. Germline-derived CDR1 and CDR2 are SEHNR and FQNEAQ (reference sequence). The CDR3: CASSLKSYGYTF. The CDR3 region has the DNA TGTGCCAGCAGCTTGAAAAGCTATGGCTACACCTTC.

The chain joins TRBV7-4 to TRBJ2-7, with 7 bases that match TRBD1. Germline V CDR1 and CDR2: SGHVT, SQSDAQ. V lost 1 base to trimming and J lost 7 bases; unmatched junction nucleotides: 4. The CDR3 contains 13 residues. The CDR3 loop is CASSLGDSLEQYV. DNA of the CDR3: TGTGCCAGCAGCTTAGGGGACAGCTTAGAGCAGTACGTC.

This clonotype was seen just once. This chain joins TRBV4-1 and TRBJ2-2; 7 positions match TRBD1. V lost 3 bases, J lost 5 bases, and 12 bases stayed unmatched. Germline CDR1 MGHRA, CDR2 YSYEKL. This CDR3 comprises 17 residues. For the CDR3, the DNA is TGCGCCAGCAGCCAGCTCTTACAGGGGCTTGGAACCGGGGAGCTGTTTTTT. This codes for CASSQLLQGLGTGELFF.

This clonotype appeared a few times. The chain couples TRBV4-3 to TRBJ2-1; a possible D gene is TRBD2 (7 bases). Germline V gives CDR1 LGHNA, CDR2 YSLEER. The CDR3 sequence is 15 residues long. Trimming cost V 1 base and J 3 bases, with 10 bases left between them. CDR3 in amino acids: CASSQGGGRYNEQFF. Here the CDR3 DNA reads TGCGCCAGCAGCCAAGGGGGGGGCCGCTACAATGAGCAGTTCTTC.

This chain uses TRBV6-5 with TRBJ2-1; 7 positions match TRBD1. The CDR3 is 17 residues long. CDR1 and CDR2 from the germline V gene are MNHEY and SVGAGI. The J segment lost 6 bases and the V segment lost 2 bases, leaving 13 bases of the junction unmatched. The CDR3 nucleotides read TGTGCCAGCAGTTACAAGCAGACAGGGTTCTTGGGCAATGAGCAGTTCTTC. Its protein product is CASSYKQTGFLGNEQFF.